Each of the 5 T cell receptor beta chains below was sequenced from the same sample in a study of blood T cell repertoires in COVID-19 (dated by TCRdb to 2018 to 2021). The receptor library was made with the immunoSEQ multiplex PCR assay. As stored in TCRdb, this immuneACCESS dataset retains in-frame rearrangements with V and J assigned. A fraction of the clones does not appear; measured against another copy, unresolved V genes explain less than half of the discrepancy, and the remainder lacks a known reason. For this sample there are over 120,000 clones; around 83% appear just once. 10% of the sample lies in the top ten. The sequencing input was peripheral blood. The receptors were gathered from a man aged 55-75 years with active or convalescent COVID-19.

CDR3 amino acids: CASSWGQGLGYTF. CDR3 in DNA: TGTGCCAGCAGTTGGGGACAGGGACTAGGCTACACCTTC. The chain employs TRBV27 and TRBJ1-2, with TRBD1 matching over 9 bases. The CDR3 contains 13 residues. Per the germline V gene, CDR1 is MNHEY and CDR2 is SMNVEV (reference sequence). V gave up 4 bases and J gave up 8 bases; unmatched junction bases: 5.

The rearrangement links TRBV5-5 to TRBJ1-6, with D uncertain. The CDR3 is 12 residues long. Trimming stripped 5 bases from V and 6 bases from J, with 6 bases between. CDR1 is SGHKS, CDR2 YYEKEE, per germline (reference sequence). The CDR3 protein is CASSSSNSPLHF. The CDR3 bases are TGTGCCAGCAGTTCCAGTAATTCACCCCTCCACTTT.

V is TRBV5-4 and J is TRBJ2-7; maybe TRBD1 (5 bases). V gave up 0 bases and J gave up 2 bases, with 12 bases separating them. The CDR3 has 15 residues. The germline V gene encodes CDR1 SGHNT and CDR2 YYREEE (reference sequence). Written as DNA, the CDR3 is TGTGCCAGCAGCTTGGGGCAGGGCCAGACCTACGAGCAGTACTTC. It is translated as CASSLGQGQTYEQYF.

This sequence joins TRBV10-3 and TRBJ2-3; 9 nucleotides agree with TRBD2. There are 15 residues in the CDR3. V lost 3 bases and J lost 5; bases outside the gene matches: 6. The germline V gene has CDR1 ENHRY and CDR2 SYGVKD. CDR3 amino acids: CAISEAGGPRDTQYF. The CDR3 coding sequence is TGTGCCATCAGTGAAGCGGGAGGACCTCGAGATACGCAGTATTTT.

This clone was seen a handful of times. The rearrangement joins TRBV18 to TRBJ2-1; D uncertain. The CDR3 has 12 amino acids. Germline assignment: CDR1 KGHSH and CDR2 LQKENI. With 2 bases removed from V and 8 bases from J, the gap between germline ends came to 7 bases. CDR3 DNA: TGTGCCAGCTCACCAAACCGGGATGAGCAGTTCTTC. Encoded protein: CASSPNRDEQFF.